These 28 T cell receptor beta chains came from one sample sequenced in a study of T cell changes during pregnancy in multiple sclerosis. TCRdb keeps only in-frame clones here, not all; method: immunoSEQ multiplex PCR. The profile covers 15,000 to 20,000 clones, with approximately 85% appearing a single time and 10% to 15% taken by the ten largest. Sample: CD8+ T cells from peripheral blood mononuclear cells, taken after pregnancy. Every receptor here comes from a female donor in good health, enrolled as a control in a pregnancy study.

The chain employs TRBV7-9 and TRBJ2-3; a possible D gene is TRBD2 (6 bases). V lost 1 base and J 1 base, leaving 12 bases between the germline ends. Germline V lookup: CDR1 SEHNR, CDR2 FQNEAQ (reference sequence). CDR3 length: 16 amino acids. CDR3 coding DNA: TGTGCCAGCAGCTTAGATTGGGCTAGCGGCACAGATACGCAGTATTTT. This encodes CASSLDWASGTDTQYF.

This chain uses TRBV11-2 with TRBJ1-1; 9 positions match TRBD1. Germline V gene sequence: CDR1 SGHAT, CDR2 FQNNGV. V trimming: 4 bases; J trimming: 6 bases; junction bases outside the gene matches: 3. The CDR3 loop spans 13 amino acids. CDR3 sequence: CASSWTGAAEAFF. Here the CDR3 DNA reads TGTGCCAGCAGCTGGACAGGGGCGGCTGAAGCTTTCTTT.

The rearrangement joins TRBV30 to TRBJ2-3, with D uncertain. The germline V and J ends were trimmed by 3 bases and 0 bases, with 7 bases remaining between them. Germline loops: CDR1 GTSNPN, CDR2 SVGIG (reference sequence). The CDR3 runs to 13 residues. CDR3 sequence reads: CAWSPMSTDTQYF. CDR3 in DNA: TGTGCCTGGAGCCCCATGAGCACAGATACGCAGTATTTT.

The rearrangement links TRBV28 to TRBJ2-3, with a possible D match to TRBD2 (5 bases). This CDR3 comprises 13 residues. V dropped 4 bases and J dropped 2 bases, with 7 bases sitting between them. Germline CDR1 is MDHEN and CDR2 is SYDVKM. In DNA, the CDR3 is TGTGCCAGCAGTTGGAGGCTCACAGATACGCAGTATTTT. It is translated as CASSWRLTDTQYF.

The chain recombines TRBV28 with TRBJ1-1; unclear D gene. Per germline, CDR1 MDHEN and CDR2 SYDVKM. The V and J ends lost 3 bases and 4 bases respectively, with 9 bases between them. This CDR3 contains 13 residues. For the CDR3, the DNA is TGTGCCAGCAGTTTTCGGGGAGGCACTGAAGCTTTCTTT. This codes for CASSFRGGTEAFF.

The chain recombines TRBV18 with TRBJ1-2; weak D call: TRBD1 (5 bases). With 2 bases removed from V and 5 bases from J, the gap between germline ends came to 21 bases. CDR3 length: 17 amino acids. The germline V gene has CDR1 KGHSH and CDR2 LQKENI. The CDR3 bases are TGTGCCAGCTCACCAGGGGCGTGGGGCCCGGGGAGGTATGGCTACACCTTC. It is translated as CASSPGAWGPGRYGYTF.

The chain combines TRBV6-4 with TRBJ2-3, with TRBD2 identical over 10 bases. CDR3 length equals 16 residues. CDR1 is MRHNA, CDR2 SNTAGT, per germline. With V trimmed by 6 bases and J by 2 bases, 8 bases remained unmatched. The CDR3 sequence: CASSLLAGEATDTQYF. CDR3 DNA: TGTGCCAGCAGCCTCCTAGCGGGGGAGGCCACAGATACGCAGTATTTT.

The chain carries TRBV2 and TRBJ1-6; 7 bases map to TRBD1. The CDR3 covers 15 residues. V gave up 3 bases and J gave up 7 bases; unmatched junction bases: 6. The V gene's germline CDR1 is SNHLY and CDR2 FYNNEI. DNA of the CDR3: TGTGCCAGCAGTGACACGGGACAGCCCAATTCACCCCTCCACTTT. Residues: CASSDTGQPNSPLHF.

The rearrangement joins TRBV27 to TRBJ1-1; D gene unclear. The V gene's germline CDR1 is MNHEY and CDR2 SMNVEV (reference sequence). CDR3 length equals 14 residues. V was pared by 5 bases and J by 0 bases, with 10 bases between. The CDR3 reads CASSQPGMNTEAFF. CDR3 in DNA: TGTGCCAGCAGTCAACCGGGGATGAACACTGAAGCTTTCTTT.

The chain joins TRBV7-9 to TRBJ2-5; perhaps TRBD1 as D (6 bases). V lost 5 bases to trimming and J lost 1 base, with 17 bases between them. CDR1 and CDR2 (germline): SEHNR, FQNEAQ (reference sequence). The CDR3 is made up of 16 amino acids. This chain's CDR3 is CASSPKDSIRQETQYF. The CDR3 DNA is TGTGCCAGCAGCCCCAAGGACAGTATCCGCCAAGAGACCCAGTACTTC.

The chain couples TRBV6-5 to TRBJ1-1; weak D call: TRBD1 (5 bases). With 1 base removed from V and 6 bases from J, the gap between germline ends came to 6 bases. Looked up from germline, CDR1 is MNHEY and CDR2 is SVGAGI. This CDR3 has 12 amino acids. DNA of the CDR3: TGTGCCAGCAGTTACTGGGGGGCTGAAGCTTTCTTT. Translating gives CASSYWGAEAFF.

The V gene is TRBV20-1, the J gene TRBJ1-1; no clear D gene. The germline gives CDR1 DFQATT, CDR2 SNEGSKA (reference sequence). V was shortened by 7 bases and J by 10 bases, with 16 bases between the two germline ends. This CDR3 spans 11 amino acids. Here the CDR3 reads CSVPSGRGAFF. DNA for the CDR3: TGCAGTGTGCCCTCGGGGAGAGGAGCTTTCTTT.

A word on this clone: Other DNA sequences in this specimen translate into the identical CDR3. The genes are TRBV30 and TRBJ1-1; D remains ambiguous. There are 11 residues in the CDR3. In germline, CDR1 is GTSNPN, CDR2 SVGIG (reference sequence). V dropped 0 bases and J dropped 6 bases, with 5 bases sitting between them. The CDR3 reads CAWSVLAEAFF. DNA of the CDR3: TGTGCCTGGAGTGTACTCGCTGAAGCTTTCTTT.

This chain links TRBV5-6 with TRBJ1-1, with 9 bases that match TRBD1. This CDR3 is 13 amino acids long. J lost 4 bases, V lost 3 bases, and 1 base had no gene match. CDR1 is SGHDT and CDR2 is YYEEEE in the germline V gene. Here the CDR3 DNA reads TGTGCCAGCAGCTGGGACAGGGCCACTGAAGCTTTCTTT. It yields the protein CASSWDRATEAFF. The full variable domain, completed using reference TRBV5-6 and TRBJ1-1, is DAGVTQSPTHLIKTRGQQVTLRCSPKSGHDTVSWYQQALGQGPQFIFQYYEEEERQRGNFPDRFSGHQFPNYSSELNVNALLLGDSALYLCASSWDRATEAFFGQGTRLTVV.

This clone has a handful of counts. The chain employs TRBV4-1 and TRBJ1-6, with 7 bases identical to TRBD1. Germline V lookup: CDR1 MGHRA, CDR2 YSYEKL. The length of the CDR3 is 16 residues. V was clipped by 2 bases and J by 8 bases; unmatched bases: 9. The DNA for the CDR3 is TGCGCCAGCAGCCAAACGGTAGGGACAGTGGATTCACCCCTCCACTTT. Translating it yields CASSQTVGTVDSPLHF.

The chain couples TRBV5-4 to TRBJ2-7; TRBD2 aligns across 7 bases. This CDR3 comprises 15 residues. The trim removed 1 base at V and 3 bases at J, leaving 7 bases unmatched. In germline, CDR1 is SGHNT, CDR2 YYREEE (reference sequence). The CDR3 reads CASSLKEASGYEQYF. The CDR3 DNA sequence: TGTGCCAGCAGCTTGAAAGAGGCTAGCGGCTACGAGCAGTACTTC.

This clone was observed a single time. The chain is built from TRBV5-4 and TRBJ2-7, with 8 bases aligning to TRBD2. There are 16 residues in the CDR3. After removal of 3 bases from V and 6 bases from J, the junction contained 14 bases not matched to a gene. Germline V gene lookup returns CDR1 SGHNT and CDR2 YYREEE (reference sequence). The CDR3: CASSSEVGGRLVEQYF. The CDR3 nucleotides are TGTGCCAGCAGCTCCGAGGTCGGCGGGAGGCTGGTCGAGCAGTACTTC.

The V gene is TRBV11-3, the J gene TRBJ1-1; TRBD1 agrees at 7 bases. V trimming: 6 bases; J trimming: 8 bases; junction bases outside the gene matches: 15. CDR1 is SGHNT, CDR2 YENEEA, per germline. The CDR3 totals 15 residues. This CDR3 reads CASSLGQSTGAEAFF. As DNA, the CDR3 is TGTGCCAGCAGTTTGGGACAGTCGACCGGCGCAGAAGCTTTCTTT.

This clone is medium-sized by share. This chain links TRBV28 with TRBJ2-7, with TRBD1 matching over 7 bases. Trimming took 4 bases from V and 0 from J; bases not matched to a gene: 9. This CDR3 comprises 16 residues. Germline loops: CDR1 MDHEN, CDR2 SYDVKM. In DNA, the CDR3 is TGTGCCAGCAGTTCTAGGACAGGTACCATCTCCTACGAGCAGTACTTC. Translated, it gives CASSSRTGTISYEQYF.

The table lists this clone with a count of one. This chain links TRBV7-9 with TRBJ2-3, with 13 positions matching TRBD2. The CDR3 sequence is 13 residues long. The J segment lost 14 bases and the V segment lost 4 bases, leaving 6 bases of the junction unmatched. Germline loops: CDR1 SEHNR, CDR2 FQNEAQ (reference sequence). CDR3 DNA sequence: TGTGCCAGCAGCTCCGGACTAGCGGGGGAAGGGTATTTT. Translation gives CASSSGLAGEGYF.

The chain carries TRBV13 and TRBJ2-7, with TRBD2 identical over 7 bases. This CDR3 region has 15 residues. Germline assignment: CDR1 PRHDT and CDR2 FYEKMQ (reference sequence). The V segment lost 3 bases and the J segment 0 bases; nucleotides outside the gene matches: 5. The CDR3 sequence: CASSFTSEGSYEQYF. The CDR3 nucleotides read TGTGCCAGCAGCTTCACTAGCGAAGGCTCCTACGAGCAGTACTTC.

CDR3 sequence reads: CASSVGTGDEQYF. The DNA of the CDR3 is TGTGCCAGCAGCGTAGGGACAGGGGACGAGCAGTACTTC. This sequence joins TRBV9 and TRBJ2-7; 9 bases fit TRBD1. Germline V gene lookup returns CDR1 SGDLS and CDR2 YYNGEE. The CDR3 consists of 13 residues. V lost 0 bases and J lost 5; bases outside the gene matches: 0.

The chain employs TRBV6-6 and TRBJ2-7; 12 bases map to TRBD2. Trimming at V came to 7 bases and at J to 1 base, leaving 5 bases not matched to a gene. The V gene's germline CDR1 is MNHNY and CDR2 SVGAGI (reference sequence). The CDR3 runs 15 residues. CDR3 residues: CASTLTSGGSYEQYF. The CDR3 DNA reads TGTGCCAGCACCCTGACTAGCGGGGGTTCCTACGAGCAGTACTTC.

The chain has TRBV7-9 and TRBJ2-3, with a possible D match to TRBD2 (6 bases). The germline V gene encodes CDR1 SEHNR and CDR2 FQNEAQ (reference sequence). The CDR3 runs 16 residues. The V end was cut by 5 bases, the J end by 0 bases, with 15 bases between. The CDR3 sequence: CASSPISGLSTDTQYF. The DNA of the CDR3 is TGTGCCAGCAGCCCGATAAGCGGGCTAAGCACAGATACGCAGTATTTT.

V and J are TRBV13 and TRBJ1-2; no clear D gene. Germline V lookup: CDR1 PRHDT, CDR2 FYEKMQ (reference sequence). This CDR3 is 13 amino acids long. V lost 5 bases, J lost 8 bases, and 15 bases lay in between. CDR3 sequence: CASSLSPGGGYTF. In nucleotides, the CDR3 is TGTGCCAGCAGCCTCTCCCCTGGAGGAGGCTACACCTTC.

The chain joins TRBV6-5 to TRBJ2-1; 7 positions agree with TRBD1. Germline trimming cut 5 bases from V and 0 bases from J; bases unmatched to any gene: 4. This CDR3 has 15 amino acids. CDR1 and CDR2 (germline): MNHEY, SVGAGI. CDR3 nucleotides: TGTGCCAGCAGTCTCTCAGGGGGCTCCTACAATGAGCAGTTCTTC. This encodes CASSLSGGSYNEQFF.

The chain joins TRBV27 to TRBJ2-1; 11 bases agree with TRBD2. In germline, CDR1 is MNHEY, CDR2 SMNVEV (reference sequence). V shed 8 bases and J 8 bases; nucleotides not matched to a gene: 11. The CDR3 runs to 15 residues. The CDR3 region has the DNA TGTGCCAGCCTTCTCACTAGCGGGAGTTTCGATGAGCAGTTCTTC. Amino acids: CASLLTSGSFDEQFF.

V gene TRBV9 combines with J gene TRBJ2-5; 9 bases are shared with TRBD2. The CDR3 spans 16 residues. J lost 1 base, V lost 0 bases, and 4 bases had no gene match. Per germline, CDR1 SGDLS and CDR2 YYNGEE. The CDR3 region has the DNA TGTGCCAGCAGCGTAGGGAGCGGGGGGTCCCAAGAGACCCAGTACTTC. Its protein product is CASSVGSGGSQETQYF.